This T cell receptor (beta chain) was obtained from a study of blood T cell repertoires in COVID-19. Study-wide context: Acute-phase and convalescent COVID-19 samples originated in the United States, Italy and Spain. T cells, B-cell-depleted T cells, or PBMCs provided the cDNA or gDNA that served as material.

As originally analysed: Researchers report that nucleated cell counts were estimated from reference gene primer amplification. Clones were sequenced by immunoSEQ multiplex PCR, and TCRdb holds only the in-frame ones, with some missing. V, J and clone size are those of that table, while D and trimming were read from the DNA. This repertoire shows approximately 200,000 clones, approximately 79% found once; its top ten account for about an eighth. This clone was picked up a small number of times. The CDR3 consists of 15 residues. Germline V gives CDR1 MDHEN, CDR2 SYDVKM. Trimming took 7 bases from V and 4 from J, leaving 19 bases between them.

This receptor was obtained from a woman in her 50s with acute or convalescent COVID-19. The chain links TRBV28 to TRBJ1-2; D possibly corresponds to TRBD1 (5 bases). What was sequenced was peripheral blood. The CDR3 DNA reads as TGTGCCAGCACCCCTGTTGCGGGGACGGTCTATGGCTACACCTTC. Translating gives CASTPVAGTVYGYTF.